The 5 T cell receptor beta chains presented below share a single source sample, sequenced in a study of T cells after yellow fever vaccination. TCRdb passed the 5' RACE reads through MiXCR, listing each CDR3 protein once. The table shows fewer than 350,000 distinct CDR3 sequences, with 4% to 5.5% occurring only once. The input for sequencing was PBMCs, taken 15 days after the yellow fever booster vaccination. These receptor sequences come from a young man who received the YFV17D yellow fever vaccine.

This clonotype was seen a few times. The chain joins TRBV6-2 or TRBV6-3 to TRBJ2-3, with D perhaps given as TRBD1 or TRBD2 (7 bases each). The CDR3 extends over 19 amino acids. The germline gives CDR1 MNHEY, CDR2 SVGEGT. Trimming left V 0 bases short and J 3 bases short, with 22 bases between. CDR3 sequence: CASSYSAGEGAMGTDTQYF. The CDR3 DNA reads TGTGCCAGCAGTTACTCGGCCGGGGAGGGGGCTATGGGGACAGATACGCAGTATTTT.

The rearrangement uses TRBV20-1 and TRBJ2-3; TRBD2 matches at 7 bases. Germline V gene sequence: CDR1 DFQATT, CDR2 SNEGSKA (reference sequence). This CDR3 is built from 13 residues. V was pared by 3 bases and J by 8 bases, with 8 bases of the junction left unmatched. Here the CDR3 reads CSARGRDGITQYF. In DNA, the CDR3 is TGCAGTGCTAGGGGGAGGGACGGGATTACGCAGTATTTT.

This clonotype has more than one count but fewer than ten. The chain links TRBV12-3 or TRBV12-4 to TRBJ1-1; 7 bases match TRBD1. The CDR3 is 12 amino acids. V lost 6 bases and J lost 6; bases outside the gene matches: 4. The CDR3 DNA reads TGTGCCAGCAGGATAGGGGGCTCTGAAGCTTTCTTT. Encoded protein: CASRIGGSEAFF.

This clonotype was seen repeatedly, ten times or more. CDR3 amino acids: CATSSGGTGNTIYF. The CDR3 DNA follows: TGTGCCACCAGCAGTGGGGGCACTGGAAACACCATATATTTT. This chain joins TRBV15 and TRBJ1-3; D perhaps matches TRBD1 (6 bases). Germline V lookup: CDR1 LNHNV, CDR2 YYDKDF (reference sequence). The CDR3 has 14 amino acids. The ends were cut back, 3 bases at V and 2 bases at J, with 8 bases in the middle.

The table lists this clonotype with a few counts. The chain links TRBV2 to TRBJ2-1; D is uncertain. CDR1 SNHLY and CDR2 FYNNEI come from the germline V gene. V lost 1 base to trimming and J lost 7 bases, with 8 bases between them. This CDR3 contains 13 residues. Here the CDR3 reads CASSEEGKNEQFF. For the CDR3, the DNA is TGTGCCAGCAGTGAAGAGGGCAAGAATGAGCAGTTCTTC.